The 14 T cell receptor beta chains below were found in one sample sequenced in a study of blood T cell repertoires in COVID-19 (dated by TCRdb to between 2020 and 2021). Libraries came from the immunoSEQ multiplex PCR assay. TCRdb provides this immuneACCESS table in a form limited to in-frame rearrangements. Some clones are lacking; in checked studies, under half of them reflect an unresolved V gene, and why the rest are absent is not known. In all, the sample holds about 82,000 clones, and about 89% of those were seen once. The ten largest clones represent 1.2% of the sample. The material sequenced was PBMCs or T cells enriched from blood (not recorded which). These receptors came from a woman between 50 and 59 years old with acute COVID-19.

V is TRBV29-1 and J is TRBJ1-5; a weak D match, TRBD1 (6 bases). Looked up from germline, CDR1 is SQVTM and CDR2 is ANQGSEA. The CDR3 extends over 13 amino acids. Between the trimmed V and J ends, which lost 6 bases and 4 bases, there was a span of 13 bases. The CDR3 DNA is TGCAGCGTGGCAGGGGCAACTAATCAGCCCCAGCATTTT. Its translation: CSVAGATNQPQHF.

The chain combines TRBV5-5 with TRBJ1-5; D is unclear. Germline-derived CDR1 and CDR2 are SGHKS and YYEKEE (reference sequence). V dropped 4 bases and J dropped 0 bases, with 14 bases sitting between them. The CDR3 length is 16 residues. The CDR3 DNA reads TGTGCCAGCAGCCTAATAGGACTTTATAGCAATCAGCCCCAGCATTTT. Translated: CASSLIGLYSNQPQHF.

The gene calls are TRBV25-1 and TRBJ1-2; 7 positions agree with TRBD1. There are 16 residues in the CDR3. With 4 bases clipped from V and 5 bases from J, the junction kept 13 bases outside the gene matches. Germline CDR1 reads MGHDK; CDR2 reads SYGVNS. CDR3 in DNA: TGTGCCAGCAGTGGAGGTACGCCGACAGGGTGGTATGGCTACACCTTC. This sequence encodes CASSGGTPTGWYGYTF.

V is TRBV7-2 and J is TRBJ1-4; TRBD1 matches 8 bases. Germline values: CDR1 SGHTA, CDR2 FQGNSA. The ends lost 5 bases at V and 8 bases at J; junction bases unmatched: 10. This CDR3 has 15 amino acids. The CDR3 nucleotides read TGTGCCAGCAGCATCAACAGGGGGAGGGAGGAAAAACTGTTTTTT. Encoded protein: CASSINRGREEKLFF.

The rearrangement uses TRBV6-5 and TRBJ2-3, with 8 positions matching TRBD2. Germline V lookup: CDR1 MNHEY, CDR2 SVGAGI. The V and J ends lost 8 bases and 0 bases, in that order; junction bases with no gene match: 1. This CDR3 region has 13 residues. The DNA of the CDR3 is TGTGCCAGCGGACTAGCTAGCACAGATACGCAGTATTTT. The encoded protein is CASGLASTDTQYF.

V is TRBV7-8 and J is TRBJ1-1; D remains ambiguous. Germline loops: CDR1 SGHVS, CDR2 FQNEAQ. This CDR3 comprises 14 residues. V was clipped by 1 base and J by 0 bases, with 6 bases between them. CDR3 amino acids: CASSLVTVNTEAFF. In DNA, the CDR3 is TGTGCCAGCAGCTTAGTCACGGTGAACACTGAAGCTTTCTTT. The complete variable domain, with remaining parts taken from reference TRBV7-8 and TRBJ1-1, reads GAGVSQSPRYKVAKRGQDVALRCDPISGHVSLFWYQQALGQGPEFLTYFQNEAQLDKSGLPSDRFFAERPEGSVSTLKIQRTQQEDSAVYLCASSLVTVNTEAFFGQGTRLTVV.

This clone has just one count. This chain connects TRBV29-1 to TRBJ1-5; D gene ambiguous. V dropped 5 bases and J dropped 2 bases, with 10 bases sitting between them. In germline, CDR1 is SQVTM, CDR2 ANQGSEA. There are 13 residues in the CDR3. As DNA, the CDR3 is TGCAGCGTTAAGGTCGGGGGCAATCAGCCCCAGCATTTT. This encodes CSVKVGGNQPQHF. The variable domain in full, completed from reference TRBV29-1 and TRBJ1-5, reads SAVISQKPSRDICQRGTSLTIQCQVDSQVTMMFWYRQQPGQSLTLIATANQGSEATYESGFVIDKFPISRPNLTFSTLTVSNMSPEDSSIYLCSVKVGGNQPQHFGDGTRLSIL.

V usage is TRBV30 and J usage is TRBJ1-2; D gene uncertain. Germline V gene sequence: CDR1 GTSNPN, CDR2 SVGIG (reference sequence). The length of the CDR3 is 13 residues. The CDR3 loop reads CGCRDSGSSGYTF. The CDR3 DNA is TGTGGCTGTCGGGATAGCGGGAGTAGCGGCTACACCTTC.

The chain recombines TRBV10-3 with TRBJ2-7; a weak D match, TRBD2 (6 bases). The ends were cut back, 7 bases at V and 6 bases at J, with 19 bases in the middle. The CDR3 spans 14 residues. Germline CDR1 is ENHRY and CDR2 is SYGVKD. This chain's CDR3 is CAITGTPGSGEQYF. As DNA, the CDR3 is TGTGCCATCACCGGGACTCCCGGCTCTGGCGAGCAGTACTTC.

V and J are TRBV29-1 and TRBJ2-2, with TRBD1 matching over 7 bases. The CDR3 runs to 15 residues. V lost 6 bases and J lost 1; bases outside the gene matches: 8. The germline CDR1 and CDR2 sequences are SQVTM and ANQGSEA. CDR3 nucleotide sequence: TGCAGCGTCTTTGGACAGGATCGGAACACCGGGGAGCTGTTTTTT. Encoded protein: CSVFGQDRNTGELFF.

This chain connects TRBV2 to TRBJ1-2, with D unclear. This CDR3 has 12 residues. CDR1 and CDR2 (germline): SNHLY, FYNNEI. V lost 4 bases, J lost 5 bases, and 8 bases lay in between. The CDR3 sequence: CASSVRDYGYTF. CDR3 bases: TGTGCCAGCAGTGTGCGCGATTATGGCTACACCTTC.

This chain links TRBV19 with TRBJ2-1; D is possibly TRBD2 (6 bases). Germline V gene data show CDR1 as LNHDA and CDR2 as SQIVND (reference sequence). The CDR3 sequence is 21 residues long. Between the trimmed V and J ends, which lost 3 bases and 0 bases, there was a span of 27 bases. The CDR3 is CASSISSVGWREPASYNEQFF. As DNA, the CDR3 is TGTGCCAGTAGTATCTCATCGGTGGGTTGGAGGGAACCAGCCTCCTACAATGAGCAGTTCTTC. The variable domain in full, with the rest retrieved from reference TRBV19 and TRBJ2-1, is DGGITQSPKYLFRKEGQNVTLSCEQNLNHDAMYWYRQDPGQGLRLIYYSQIVNDFQKGDIAEGYSVSREKKESFPLTVTSAQKNPTAFYLCASSISSVGWREPASYNEQFFGPGTRLTVL.

The rearrangement uses TRBV18 and TRBJ2-7, with 7 bases identical to TRBD2. This CDR3 region has 15 residues. Germline assignment: CDR1 KGHSH and CDR2 LQKENI. With V trimmed by 2 bases and J by 5 bases, 9 bases remained unmatched. The chain's CDR3 is CASSPRTSILNEQYF. The CDR3 DNA reads TGTGCCAGCTCACCAAGGACTAGTATCCTTAACGAGCAGTACTTC.

The chain carries TRBV3-1 (or the pseudogene TRBV3-2) and TRBJ1-1; D perhaps matches TRBD1 (6 bases). The CDR3 runs 15 residues. Per germline, CDR1 LGHDT and CDR2 YNNKEL (reference sequence). Trimming stripped 0 bases from V and 4 bases from J, with 12 bases between. The CDR3 bases are TGTGCCAGCAGCCAAGAATGGGGCAGGGGCACTGAAGCTTTCTTT. The encoded protein is CASSQEWGRGTEAFF.